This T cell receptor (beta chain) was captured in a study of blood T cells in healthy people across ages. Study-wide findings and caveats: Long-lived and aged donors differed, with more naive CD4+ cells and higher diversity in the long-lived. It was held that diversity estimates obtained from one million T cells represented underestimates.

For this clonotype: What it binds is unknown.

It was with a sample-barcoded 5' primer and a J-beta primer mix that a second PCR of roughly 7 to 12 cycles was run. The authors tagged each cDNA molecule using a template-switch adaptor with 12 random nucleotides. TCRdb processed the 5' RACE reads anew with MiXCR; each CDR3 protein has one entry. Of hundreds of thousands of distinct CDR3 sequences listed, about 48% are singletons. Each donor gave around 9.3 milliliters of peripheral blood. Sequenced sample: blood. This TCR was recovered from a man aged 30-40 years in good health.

The CDR3 here is CASSEGRGGDTDTQYF. CDR3 DNA sequence: TGTGCCAGCAGTGAGGGACGGGGGGGAGACACAGATACGCAGTATTTT. The chain uses TRBV6-4 and TRBJ2-3; 8 bases align to TRBD2. After removal of 3 bases from V and 2 bases from J, the junction contained 7 bases not matched to a gene. The CDR3 loop spans 16 amino acids. The germline gives CDR1 MRHNA, CDR2 SNTAGT.